This note documents a single TCR beta chain sequence. This entry belongs to a study of blood T cell repertoires in COVID-19. TCRdb's table, derived via immunoSEQ multiplex PCR, lists solely in-frame clones and lacks some. The data hold some 220,000 clones, with approximately 90% observed a single time. The CDR3 sequence is 15 residues long. CDR1 SGHKS and CDR2 YYEKEE come from the germline V gene (reference sequence). J lost 8 bases, V lost 3 bases, and 8 bases had no gene match. The sample comprised PBMCs or T cells enriched from blood (not recorded which). The receptor was derived from a woman under 30 in a cohort exposed to, infected with or recovered from COVID-19 (not recorded which). The chain couples TRBV5-5 to TRBJ1-4; 9 nucleotides agree with TRBD1. DNA of the CDR3: TGTGCCAGCAGCTCCGCGGACAGGGGAATAGAAAAACTGTTTTTT. Amino acid sequence: CASSSADRGIEKLFF.